This TCR beta chain comes out of a study of T-cell reconstitution after alpha-beta-depleted transplantation in children. Unique molecular identifiers were used in preparing the TCRbeta library. TCRdb re-derived calls from the PCR reads in MiXCR, one entry per CDR3 protein. Here the sample spans about 640,000 distinct CDR3 sequences, roughly 15% being singletons. The CDR3 totals 18 residues. V lost 4 bases and J lost 6; bases outside the gene matches: 17. Germline lookup yields CDR1 SGHAT and CDR2 FQDESV (reference sequence). The TCR sequence derives from a human donor who donated a stem cell graft to a child with acute myeloid leukemia. The input for sequencing was PBMCs from the stem cell graft donor, taken from the stem cell graft. The rearrangement links TRBV11-1 to TRBJ2-1; 8 bases agree with TRBD2. The CDR3 sequence is CASSSPKLLAGSGNEQFF. CDR3 in DNA: TGTGCCAGCAGCTCCCCCAAGCTCTTAGCGGGGTCGGGCAATGAGCAGTTCTTC.